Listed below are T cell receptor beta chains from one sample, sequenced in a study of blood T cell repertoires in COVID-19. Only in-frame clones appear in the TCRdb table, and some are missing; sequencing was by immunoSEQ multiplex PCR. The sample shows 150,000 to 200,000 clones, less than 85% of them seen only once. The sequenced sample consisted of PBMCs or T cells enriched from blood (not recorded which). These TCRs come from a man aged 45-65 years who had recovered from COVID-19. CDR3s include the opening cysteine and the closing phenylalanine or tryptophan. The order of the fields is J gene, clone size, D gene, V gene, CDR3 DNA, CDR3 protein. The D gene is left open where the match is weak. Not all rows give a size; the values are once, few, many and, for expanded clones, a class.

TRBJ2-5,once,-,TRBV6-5,TGTGCCAGCAGTCTAGGAGTACCTCAAGAGACCCAGTACTTC,CASSLGVPQETQYF
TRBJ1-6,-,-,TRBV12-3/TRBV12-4,TGTGCCAGCACCGGGAACTATAATTCACCCCTCCACTTT,CASTGNYNSPLHF
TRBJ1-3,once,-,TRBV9,TGTGCCAGCAGCCCCGGGGGGGCGAACTCTGGAAACACCATATATTTT,CASSPGGANSGNTIYF
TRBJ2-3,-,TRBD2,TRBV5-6,TGTGCCAGCAGCCGTAGCGGGGGGGCCACAGATACGCAGTATTTT,CASSRSGGATDTQYF
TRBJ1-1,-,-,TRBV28,TGTGCCAGCAAACATCCCCCTGAAGCTTTCTTT,CASKHPPEAFF
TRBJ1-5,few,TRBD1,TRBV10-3,TGTGCCATCAGCCAAGGACAGGGGGGCAATCAGCCCCAGCATTTT,CAISQGQGGNQPQHF
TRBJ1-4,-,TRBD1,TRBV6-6,TGTGCCAGCAGTCGGACAGGGTCTATCGCAACTAATGAAAAACTGTTTTTT,CASSRTGSIATNEKLFF
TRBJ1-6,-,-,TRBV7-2,TGTGCCAGCAGCTTAAACGCCAGGGGACATTCACCCCTCCACTTT,CASSLNARGHSPLHF
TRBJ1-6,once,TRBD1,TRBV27,TGTGCCAGCACGACTCGCCGACAGGGAGCCTCCTATAATTCACCCCTCCACTTT,CASTTRRQGASYNSPLHF
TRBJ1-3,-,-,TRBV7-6,TGTGCCAGCAGCTCCCCCCCCAGCGGTGGAAACACCATATATTTT,CASSSPPSGGNTIYF
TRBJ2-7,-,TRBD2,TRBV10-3,TGTGCCATCAGGCCGGGACTAGCACTCTACGAGCAGTACTTC,CAIRPGLALYEQYF
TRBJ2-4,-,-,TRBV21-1,TGTGCCAGCAGCAAAAGCAGGGGAAAAAACATTCAGTACTTC,CASSKSRGKNIQYF
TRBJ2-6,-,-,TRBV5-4,TGTGCCAGCAGCCTACCTGGGACATCTGGGGCCAACGTCCTGACTTTC,CASSLPGTSGANVLTF
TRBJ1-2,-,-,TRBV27,TGTGCCAGCAGTTTATCGGCCAGGCCGGCTCCTAACTATGGCTACACCTTC,CASSLSARPAPNYGYTF
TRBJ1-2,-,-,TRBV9,TGTGCCAGCTCCTATGGAGGGGACTGGGGCTACACCTTC,CASSYGGDWGYTF
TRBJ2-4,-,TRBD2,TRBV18,TGTGCCAGCTCACCCCGGTCCGACGGGGGGGCCAAAAACATTCAGTACTTC,CASSPRSDGGAKNIQYF
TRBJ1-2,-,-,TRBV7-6,TGTGCCAGCAGCGCCTACAGGGAAAGTTCCTATGGCTACACCTTC,CASSAYRESSYGYTF
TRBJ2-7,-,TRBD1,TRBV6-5,TGTGCCAGCAGTTACAGGGGACAGGACCATTACGAGCAGTACTTC,CASSYRGQDHYEQYF
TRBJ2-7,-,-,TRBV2,TGTGCCAGCAGTAGGGACAACTACGAGCAGTACTTC,CASSRDNYEQYF
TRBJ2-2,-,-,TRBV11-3,TGTGCCAGCAGCCGCGGCACCGGGGAGCTGTTTTTT,CASSRGTGELFF
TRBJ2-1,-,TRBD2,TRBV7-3,TGTGCCAGCAGCTCACGACTAGCGGGAGGGGATGAGCAGTTCTTC,CASSSRLAGGDEQFF
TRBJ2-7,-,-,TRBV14,TGTGCCAGCAGCCGTCCAGGGAACCGCTACGAGCAGTACTTC,CASSRPGNRYEQYF
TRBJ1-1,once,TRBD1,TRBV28,TGTGCCAGCAGTACCCGACAGGGCTGGAACACTGAAGCTTTCTTT,CASSTRQGWNTEAFF
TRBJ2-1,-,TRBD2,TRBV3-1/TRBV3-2,TGTGCCAGCAGCCCTCAGACTAGCGGGGTCTACAATGAGCAGTTCTTC,CASSPQTSGVYNEQFF
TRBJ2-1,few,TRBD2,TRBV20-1,TGCAGTGCTAGTAGCCTAGCGGGGGGGCGAGTAGTCAATGAGCAGTTCTTC,CSASSLAGGRVVNEQFF
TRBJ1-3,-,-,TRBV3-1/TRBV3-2,TGTGCCAGCAGCCAGACACCAGGCTCTGGAAACACCATATATTTT,CASSQTPGSGNTIYF
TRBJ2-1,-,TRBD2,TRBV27,TGTGCCAGCAGTCCCACTAGCGGGGGGGCCGGTGAGCAGTTCTTC,CASSPTSGGAGEQFF
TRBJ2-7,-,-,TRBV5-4,TGTGCCAGCAGCTTTCCAGGGCCCTCCTACGAGCAGTACTTC,CASSFPGPSYEQYF
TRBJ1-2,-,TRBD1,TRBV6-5,TGTGCCAGCAGCTTCGGGACAGGGAACTATGGCTACACCTTC,CASSFGTGNYGYTF
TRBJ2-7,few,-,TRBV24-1,TGTGCCACCAGTGACCCTACGGACAGACCCCACGAGCAGTACTTC,CATSDPTDRPHEQYF
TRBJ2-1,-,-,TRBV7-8,TGTGCCAGCAGAGGGGGTTTCGAGCAGTTCTTC,CASRGGFEQFF
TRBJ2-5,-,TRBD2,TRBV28,TGTGCCAGCAGTTCCCTCCCCAGAGCGGGGGGACCAGAGACCCAGTACTTC,CASSSLPRAGGPETQYF
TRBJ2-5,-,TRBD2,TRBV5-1,TGCGCCAGCAGCAAGGGGACTAAAGAGACCCAGTACTTC,CASSKGTKETQYF
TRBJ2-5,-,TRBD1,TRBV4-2,TGTGCCAGCAGCCAAGGGACAGGGTGGAGGGAGACCCAGTACTTC,CASSQGTGWRETQYF
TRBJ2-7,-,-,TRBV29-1,TGCAGCGTTGGGTCCCCACAGGGTTGGTCCTACGAGCAGTACTTC,CSVGSPQGWSYEQYF
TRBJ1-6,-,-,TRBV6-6,TGTGCCAGCAGTTACTCGGGTCCCGGTCCCGAGGGACCCCTCCACTTT,CASSYSGPGPEGPLHF
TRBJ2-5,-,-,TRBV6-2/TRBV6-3,TGTGCCAGCAGCATCCCGGGCTCCGGGGAGGAGACCCAGTACTTC,CASSIPGSGEETQYF
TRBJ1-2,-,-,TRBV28,TGTGCCTCCCGTCGGGGGACTAACTATGGCTACACCTTC,CASRRGTNYGYTF
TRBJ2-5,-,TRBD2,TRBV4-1,TGCGCCAGCAGCCAAAAAGCGGGGAGACCACAAGAGACCCAGTACTTC,CASSQKAGRPQETQYF
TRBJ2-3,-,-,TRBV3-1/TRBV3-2,TGTGCCAGCAGCGATGGACATCCGACAGATACGCAGTATTTT,CASSDGHPTDTQYF
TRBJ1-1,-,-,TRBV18,TGTGCCAGCTCACCACCCTTTTCGACAGTGAACACTGAAGCTTTCTTT,CASSPPFSTVNTEAFF
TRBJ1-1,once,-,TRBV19,TGTGCCAGTAGTGACGGGGGCACTGAAGCTTTCTTT,CASSDGGTEAFF
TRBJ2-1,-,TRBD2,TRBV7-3,TGTGCCAGCAGCTCGGGACTATCTTCCTACAATGAGCAGTTCTTC,CASSSGLSSYNEQFF
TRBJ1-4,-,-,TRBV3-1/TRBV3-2,TGTGCCAGCAGCCAAGATTTGTGCTGGCGGGGGAGTTGGTGGGAAAAACTGTTTTTT,CASSQDLCWRGSWWEKLFF
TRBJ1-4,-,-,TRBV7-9,TGTGCCAGCAGCTGGCCGGGGGGCGGAAGAGATGAAAAACTGTTTTTT,CASSWPGGGRDEKLFF
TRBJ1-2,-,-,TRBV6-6,TGTGCCAGCAGTCCCGTGACAGGTCGTATCGACACGCGTAACTATGGCTACACCTTC,CASSPVTGRIDTRNYGYTF
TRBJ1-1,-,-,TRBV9,TGTGCCAGCAGCGCACAACAGGGGAACACTGAAGCTTTCTTT,CASSAQQGNTEAFF
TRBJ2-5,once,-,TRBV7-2,TGTGCCAGCAGCTTAAGTAACCGGGAGACCCAGTACTTC,CASSLSNRETQYF
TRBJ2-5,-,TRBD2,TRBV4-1,TGCGCCAGCAGCCAATTTGAGGCTAGCGGGGGGAGCGAGACCCAGTACTTC,CASSQFEASGGSETQYF
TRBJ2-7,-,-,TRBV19,TGTGCCAGTAGTATTGTTCCGAGCTCCTACGAGCAGTACTTC,CASSIVPSSYEQYF
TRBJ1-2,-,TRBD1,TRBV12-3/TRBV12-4,TGTGCCAGCAGTACCCGGACAGGGGAAGGCTACACCTTC,CASSTRTGEGYTF
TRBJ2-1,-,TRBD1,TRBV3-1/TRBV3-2,TGTGCCAGCAGCCACCGGGACAGGGGGAAGGTGGGTGAGCAGTTCTTC,CASSHRDRGKVGEQFF
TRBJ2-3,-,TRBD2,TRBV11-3,TGTGCCAGCAGCCAAACGGGACTAGGCTCAGATACGCAGTATTTT,CASSQTGLGSDTQYF
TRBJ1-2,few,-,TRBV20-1,TGCAGTGCTGCCGGGGACTATGGCTACACCTTC,CSAAGDYGYTF
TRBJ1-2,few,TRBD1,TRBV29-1,TGCAGCACTGGACAGGGCAGGGGCTACACCTTC,CSTGQGRGYTF
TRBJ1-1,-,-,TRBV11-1,TGTGCCAGCAGCCGGACAGATAACACTGAAGCTTTCTTT,CASSRTDNTEAFF
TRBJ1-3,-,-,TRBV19,TGTGCCAGTAGTATTATTTGGGAGACATCTGGAAACACCATATATTTT,CASSIIWETSGNTIYF
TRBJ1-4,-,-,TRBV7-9,TGTGCCAGCAGCCCCCGTGCAGGGACTAATGAAAAACTGTTTTTT,CASSPRAGTNEKLFF